The T cell receptor beta chain under discussion was sequenced for a study of cytomegalovirus exposure and HLA in healthy donors. The PCR had 60 Vbeta and 13 Jbeta primers. Measured with immunoSEQ multiplex PCR; TCRdb has only the in-frame clones, and not every one. The table has about 94,000 clones, 50% to 75% seen once. Germline lookup yields CDR1 ENHRY and CDR2 SYGVKD. Trimming pared 0 bases from V and 3 bases from J, leaving 15 bases between. This CDR3 region has 16 residues. The sample consisted of PBMCs. V gene TRBV10-3 combines with J gene TRBJ2-7, with D possibly being TRBD2 (7 bases). This TCR came from a man aged 30 to 39 in good health and CMV-seronegative. The CDR3 here is CAISESRGGSLYEQYF. CDR3 bases: TGTGCCATCAGTGAGTCGAGGGGGGGAAGCCTCTACGAGCAGTACTTC.